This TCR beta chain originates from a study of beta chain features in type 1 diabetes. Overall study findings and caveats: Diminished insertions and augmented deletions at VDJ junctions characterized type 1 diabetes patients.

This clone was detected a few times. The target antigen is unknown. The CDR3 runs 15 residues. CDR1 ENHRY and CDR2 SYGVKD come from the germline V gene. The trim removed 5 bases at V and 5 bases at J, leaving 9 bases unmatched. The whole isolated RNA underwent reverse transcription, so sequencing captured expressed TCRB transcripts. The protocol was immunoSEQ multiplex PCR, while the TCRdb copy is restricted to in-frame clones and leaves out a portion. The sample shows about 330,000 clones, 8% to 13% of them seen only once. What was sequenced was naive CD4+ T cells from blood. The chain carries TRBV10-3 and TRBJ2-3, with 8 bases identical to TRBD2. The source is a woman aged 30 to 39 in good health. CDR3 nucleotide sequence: TGTGCCATCAGTCTACTAGCGGAGAAGGGAGATACGCAGTATTTT. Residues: CAISLLAEKGDTQYF.